Given below is one T cell receptor (beta chain) in context. Its antigen is unidentified. The data stem from a study of long-term antiretroviral therapy in people with HIV. Study at large: In the earliest collections, sampling predates the 2015 immediate-ART recommendation by about a decade. General study points: The study lacked data on ART adherence, viral resistance or therapy changes. Increased diversity was seen after ART, yet it remained lower than in transplant donor controls.

Survey-level resolution applied to immunoSEQ assay v3.0. Data came from immunoSEQ multiplex PCR; TCRdb stores just in-frame clones and leaves some out. The sample lists tens of thousands of clones, more than 80% occurring once. CDR3 length equals 16 residues. Trimming took 3 bases from V and 5 from J, leaving 19 bases between them. Germline V gene lookup returns CDR1 SGDLS and CDR2 YYNGEE. Treated in the United States were all of the participants with HIV. This TCR was recovered from a man aged 25-45 years with HIV. The specimen comprised unsorted PBMCs, sampled roughly 5.7 years after starting antiretroviral therapy. The chain uses TRBV9 and TRBJ2-3; D may correspond to TRBD1 or TRBD2 (5 bases each). Written as DNA, the CDR3 is TGTGCCAGCAGCGATGGGGGTGGTGTACGGGGAGATACGCAGTATTTT. This translates into CASSDGGGVRGDTQYF.